The 27 T cell receptor beta chains below were found in one sample sequenced in a study of blood T cell repertoires in COVID-19. Libraries were prepared by immunoSEQ multiplex PCR; TCRdb keeps only in-frame clonotypes and omits some of them. The sample carries about 170,000 clones, 70% to 90% recorded once. Sequencing was done on a sample of peripheral blood. The source of these receptors is an elderly woman with COVID-19, enrolled during active disease.

The table lists this clone with a few counts. The chain is built from TRBV28 and TRBJ2-7; 8 bases are shared with TRBD2. V was clipped by 8 bases and J by 1 base; unmatched bases: 10. The germline gives CDR1 MDHEN, CDR2 SYDVKM. The CDR3 totals 15 residues. The CDR3: CASSPGGGGSYEQYF. The DNA of the CDR3 is TGTGCCAGCTCACCCGGGGGGGGAGGGTCCTACGAGCAGTACTTC.

This chain connects TRBV12-3 or TRBV12-4 to TRBJ2-1; 8 bases are a match to TRBD1. With V trimmed by 6 bases and J by 10 bases, 2 bases remained unmatched. The CDR3 contains 11 residues. The CDR3, as DNA: TGTGCCAGCAGGCGACAGGGGGAGCAGTTCTTC. It yields the protein CASRRQGEQFF.

This clone was detected only once. V and J are TRBV9 and TRBJ1-1; 9 bases line up with TRBD1. The CDR3 totals 17 residues. V lost 0 bases, J lost 0 bases, and 6 bases stayed unmatched. Germline V lookup: CDR1 SGDLS, CDR2 YYNGEE. CDR3 sequence reads: CASSVDLQGALNTEAFF. The CDR3 bases are TGTGCCAGCAGCGTAGACCTACAGGGGGCTTTGAACACTGAAGCTTTCTTT.

The chain's CDR3 is CASSKTERGTREWCDTQYF. As DNA, the CDR3 is TGTGCCAGCAGCAAAACCGAGAGGGGGACACGGGAATGGTGTGACACGCAGTATTTT. This chain joins TRBV21-1 and TRBJ2-3; the table names TRBD1, a call not compared with the DNA. TRBV21-1 is recorded as a pseudogene. This CDR3 has 19 amino acids.

Written as DNA, the CDR3 is TGTGCCAGCTCACCCAGGACAGGGCCGGTGCACTTT. Translated, it gives CASSPRTGPVHF. The rearrangement uses TRBV18 and TRBJ1-6; 8 bases are a match to TRBD1. This CDR3 is built from 12 residues. The trim removed 3 bases at V and 19 bases at J, leaving 8 bases unmatched. Germline assignment: CDR1 KGHSH and CDR2 LQKENI.

The chain recombines TRBV7-3 with TRBJ2-7; D possibly corresponds to TRBD2 (6 bases). Trimming stripped 2 bases from V and 6 bases from J, with 11 bases between. There are 13 residues in the CDR3. Germline V gene sequence: CDR1 SGHTA, CDR2 FQGTGA. CDR3 protein: CASSLYQGLEQYF. CDR3 in DNA: TGTGCCAGCAGCTTATACCAGGGACTCGAGCAGTACTTC.

The chain couples TRBV4-1 to TRBJ2-2, with 9 positions matching TRBD1. The CDR3 runs 15 residues. Germline V gives CDR1 MGHRA, CDR2 YSYEKL. V gave up 6 bases and J gave up 6 bases; unmatched junction bases: 8. The CDR3 region has the DNA TGCGCCAGCAGGCCCGGGACAGGGATTTCCGGGGAGCTGTTTTTT. Its translation: CASRPGTGISGELFF.

The chain recombines TRBV27 with TRBJ1-1; TRBD1 matches 8 bases. Germline loops: CDR1 MNHEY, CDR2 SMNVEV (reference sequence). This CDR3 region has 14 residues. V lost 5 bases, J lost 1 base, and 3 bases stayed unmatched. The CDR3 sequence: CASSIQGENTEAFF. The CDR3, as DNA: TGTGCCAGCAGTATACAGGGGGAGAACACTGAAGCTTTCTTT.

In DNA form, the CDR3 reads TGCGCCAGCAGTGAACTAGCGGGGGGGCACAATGAGCAGTTCTTC. This translates into CASSELAGGHNEQFF. V usage is TRBV10-2 and J usage is TRBJ2-1; 13 nucleotides match TRBD2. This CDR3 spans 15 amino acids. Per the germline V gene, CDR1 is WSHSY and CDR2 is SAAADI. The trim removed 3 bases at V and 5 bases at J, leaving 1 base unmatched.

The chain is built from TRBV6-5 and TRBJ2-2, with TRBD2 as a possible D gene (5 bases). Germline assignment: CDR1 MNHEY and CDR2 SVGAGI. Trimming removed 6 bases from V and 6 bases from J, with 11 bases in between. The CDR3 contains 13 residues. The CDR3 loop reads CASSQTRAGELFF. DNA of the CDR3: TGTGCCAGCAGCCAAACTAGAGCCGGGGAGCTGTTTTTT.

The chain has TRBV5-8 and TRBJ2-7; 8 bases align to TRBD2. The J segment lost 3 bases and the V segment lost 4 bases, leaving 15 bases of the junction unmatched. Per the germline V gene, CDR1 is SGHTS and CDR2 is YDEGEE. The CDR3 is 17 amino acids. The CDR3 sequence: CASSKRGTSMRSYEQYF. CDR3 nucleotides: TGTGCCAGCAGCAAAAGGGGGACTAGTATGAGAAGCTACGAGCAGTACTTC.

V and J are TRBV5-1 and TRBJ1-4, with D perhaps matching TRBD1 (5 bases). V lost 4 bases and J lost 8, with 15 bases in between. The CDR3 has 14 amino acids. In germline, CDR1 is SGHRS, CDR2 YFSETQ. The CDR3 reads CASSLQEPVEKLFF. For the CDR3, the DNA is TGCGCCAGCAGCCTACAGGAGCCAGTGGAAAAACTGTTTTTT.

J is TRBJ2-5 and V is TRBV7-9; possible D gene TRBD2, 6 bases. The CDR3 contains 15 residues. V lost 1 base to trimming and J lost 0 bases, with 9 bases between them. Looked up from germline, CDR1 is SEHNR and CDR2 is FQNEAQ (reference sequence). In nucleotides, the CDR3 is TGTGCCAGCAGCTTAGATTCGGGGGACCAAGAGACCCAGTACTTC. Translated, it gives CASSLDSGDQETQYF.

This chain joins TRBV7-2 and TRBJ2-7; 9 bases map to TRBD1. V lost 0 bases, J lost 0 bases, and 0 bases stayed unmatched. The CDR3 extends over 15 amino acids. Germline V gene sequence: CDR1 SGHTA, CDR2 FQGNSA. This CDR3 reads CASSLAGQGSYEQYF. For the CDR3, the DNA is TGTGCCAGCAGCTTAGCGGGACAGGGCTCCTACGAGCAGTACTTC.

The chain links TRBV7-2 to TRBJ2-5; 7 positions match TRBD2. This CDR3 contains 16 residues. Germline V gene sequence: CDR1 SGHTA, CDR2 FQGNSA. V shed 1 base, J shed 5 bases, and the junction held 10 bases outside the gene matches. The CDR3 DNA reads TGTGCCAGCAGCTTAGTAGGCCCTGGGCGGGGGGAGACCCAGTACTTC. The encoded protein is CASSLVGPGRGETQYF.

This chain uses TRBV5-5 with TRBJ1-3; a weak D match, TRBD1 (6 bases). This CDR3 has 15 amino acids. The V gene lost 2 bases and the J gene lost 2 bases, with 11 bases spanning the gap. The germline V gene has CDR1 SGHKS and CDR2 YYEKEE (reference sequence). The CDR3 loop reads CASSFYRVPGNTIYF. CDR3 nucleotide sequence: TGTGCCAGCAGCTTCTACAGGGTTCCTGGAAACACCATATATTTT.

Turning to this clone: One end of the junction does not line up with germline, which may come from a read error. V is TRBV20-1 and J is TRBJ2-3; tentative D call: TRBD2 (7 bases). The CDR3 is 16 amino acids. CDR1 and CDR2 (germline): DFQATT, SNEGSKA (reference sequence). DNA of the CDR3: TGCTGTGCTAGTGGGGCTAGGGGGGGGCGGGCAGATACGCAGTATTTT. Translation gives CCASGARGGRADTQYF.

This chain joins TRBV7-6 and TRBJ2-7; TRBD1 matches 11 bases. CDR1 is SGHVS and CDR2 is FNYEAQ in the germline V gene. CDR3 length: 14 residues. Trimming cost V 5 bases and J 7 bases; bases outside gene matches: 7. CDR3 residues: CASSPRTGGWEQYF. The CDR3 DNA reads TGTGCCAGCAGCCCAAGGACAGGGGGCTGGGAGCAGTACTTC.

This clone turned up a few times. V usage is TRBV28 and J usage is TRBJ1-2, with D unclear. V was cut by 9 bases and J by 0 bases, with 17 bases left in between. The CDR3 is 15 amino acids. From germline, CDR1 is MDHEN and CDR2 SYDVKM. The CDR3 DNA sequence: TGTGCCAGTGAGACAACCTCAACTGCTAACTATGGCTACACCTTC. Its protein is CASETTSTANYGYTF.

This chain connects TRBV18 to TRBJ2-5, with 10 bases aligning to TRBD2. The CDR3 contains 16 residues. The germline V gene encodes CDR1 KGHSH and CDR2 LQKENI. The V and J ends lost 3 bases and 5 bases, in that order; junction bases with no gene match: 9. CDR3 residues: CASSPGLAPQGETQYF. For the CDR3, the DNA is TGTGCCAGCTCACCGGGACTAGCGCCCCAAGGGGAGACCCAGTACTTC.

V is TRBV30 and J is TRBJ1-1; 7 nucleotides agree with TRBD1. From germline, CDR1 is GTSNPN and CDR2 SVGIG (reference sequence). CDR3 length equals 15 residues. The ends lost 3 bases at V and 4 bases at J; junction bases unmatched: 11. The CDR3 region is CAWRDRHAQTTEAFF. Here the CDR3 DNA reads TGTGCCTGGAGGGACAGGCACGCTCAAACCACTGAAGCTTTCTTT.

V usage is TRBV4-2 and J usage is TRBJ2-2; 13 bases are a match to TRBD2. Losses at the gene ends were 1 base for V and 9 bases for J; bases not matched to a gene: 8. CDR1 and CDR2 from the germline V gene are LGHNA and YNFKEQ. The CDR3 spans 17 residues. The CDR3 nucleotides read TGTGCCAGCAGCCAAGGACTAGCGGGGGGAGGAACAAGGGAGCTGTTTTTT. Its translation is CASSQGLAGGGTRELFF.

The chain recombines TRBV3-1 (or the pseudogene TRBV3-2) with TRBJ2-1; 8 bases agree with TRBD1. V lost 0 bases and J lost 6; bases outside the gene matches: 10. The CDR3 has 17 residues. CDR1 is LGHDT and CDR2 is YNNKEL in the germline V gene (reference sequence). For the CDR3, the DNA is TGTGCCAGCAGCCAAGATTTAGGGACAGGTGGGAGCAATGAGCAGTTCTTC. Its translation: CASSQDLGTGGSNEQFF.

The chain recombines TRBV3-1 (or the pseudogene TRBV3-2) with TRBJ2-5; 11 bases are shared with TRBD2. V lost 0 bases and J lost 4; bases outside the gene matches: 10. The CDR3 runs to 18 residues. Per germline, CDR1 LGHDT and CDR2 YNNKEL (reference sequence). The CDR3 loop is CASSQDQLAGVVGETQYF. In nucleotides, the CDR3 is TGTGCCAGCAGCCAAGATCAACTAGCGGGGGTGGTTGGAGAGACCCAGTACTTC.

CDR3 in DNA: TGTGCCAGCAAAGGCCTTGGGGACCGGGGGGTAGAGGGGGCCAACGTCCTGACTTTC. Its translation is CASKGLGDRGVEGANVLTF. This sequence joins TRBV2 and TRBJ2-6, with 7 bases matching TRBD2. There are 19 residues in the CDR3. Germline-derived CDR1 and CDR2 are SNHLY and FYNNEI. The ends lost 7 bases at V and 4 bases at J; junction bases unmatched: 19.

The chain has TRBV18 and TRBJ2-5; 7 bases are a match to TRBD2. The CDR3 has 13 amino acids. The trim removed 3 bases at V and 5 bases at J, leaving 3 bases unmatched. The germline V gene encodes CDR1 KGHSH and CDR2 LQKENI. The CDR3: CASSPGGTETQYF. CDR3 DNA sequence: TGTGCCAGCTCACCGGGGGGGACGGAGACCCAGTACTTC.

The chain couples TRBV10-3 to TRBJ2-2; 8 bases match TRBD2. The CDR3 is made up of 15 amino acids. V shed 8 bases and J 3 bases; nucleotides not matched to a gene: 8. CDR1 ENHRY and CDR2 SYGVKD come from the germline V gene. CDR3 DNA sequence: TGTGCCATCCGGGGGGGAAGAGGGGACACCGGGGAGCTGTTTTTT. Translated: CAIRGGRGDTGELFF.